This T cell receptor (beta chain) was retrieved from a study of human T cells and chemical hapten exposure. There are many counts of this clonotype. TCRdb re-called the RACE reads with MiXCR, one entry per CDR3 protein. The table includes 300,000 to 450,000 distinct CDR3 sequences, 4.5% to 5.5% detected once. Germline assignment: CDR1 KGHSH and CDR2 LQKENI. Trimming took 5 bases from V and 11 from J, leaving 18 bases between them. This CDR3 region has 13 residues. As to time point: pre-sensitization, week 0. Treatment defined: therapeutic diphenylcyclopropenone sensitization with weekly scalp DPC. The chain uses TRBV18 and TRBJ1-1; D is possibly TRBD1 (5 bases). The input for sequencing was whole blood, taken in connection with sensitization to the hapten diphenylcyclopropenone (DPC). This clonotype was obtained from a woman aged 50 to 60 with alopecia areata. Some clones in this sample may be carry-over from other donors' samples. CDR3 sequence reads: CASSGGLISGAFF. CDR3 bases: TGTGCCAGCTCAGGGGGACTCATTTCTGGGGCTTTCTTT.